This T cell receptor (beta chain) was recovered during a study of CD8+ T cells in alopecia areata. The treatment: oral pan-JAK inhibitor, 5-10 mg twice daily. Whole-study results and caveats: Mice showed clearer TCR sharing than patients did, a gap that was possibly HLA-related.

A note on this clone: As yet, its antigen is unknown.

TCR sequencing used cDNA made by reverse transcription of extracted RNA. Only in-frame clones appear in the TCRdb table, and some are missing; sequencing was by immunoSEQ multiplex PCR. The sample lists approximately 180,000 clones, 58% seen once, with roughly 16% in the top ten. CDR3 length: 15 residues. Germline assignment: CDR1 ENHRY and CDR2 SYGVKD. V shed 3 bases and J shed 0 bases, with 9 bases lying between them. The sample consisted of CD4+ T cells sorted from blood, taken at roughly week 55, from a patient treated with tofacitinib. The rearrangement links TRBV10-3 to TRBJ1-5, with D hard to call. The sequence derives from a human donor with alopecia areata. The CDR3 loop reads CAISDAEVSNQPQHF. In DNA, the CDR3 is TGTGCCATCAGTGACGCGGAAGTTAGCAATCAGCCCCAGCATTTT.